This entry lists 15 T cell receptor beta chains sequenced from one sample in a study of blood T cells in healthy people across ages. The authors ran a second PCR of about 7 to 11 cycles using a sample-barcoded 5' primer and a J-beta primer mix. TCRdb ran MiXCR on the 5' RACE reads and lists one entry per CDR3 protein. The sample records 1.5 million to 2 million distinct CDR3 sequences, roughly 52% being singletons. The sequenced sample consisted of blood. The receptors derive from a middle-aged woman in good health.

The V gene is TRBV20-1, the J gene TRBJ2-5; no clear D gene. The V and J ends lost 8 bases and 7 bases respectively, with 11 bases between them. Germline CDR1 is DFQATT and CDR2 is SNEGSKA (reference sequence). The CDR3 has 10 residues. The CDR3 is CSYYLGTQYF. The CDR3 DNA is TGCAGTTACTACCTCGGGACCCAGTACTTC.

The DNA for the CDR3 is TGCAGCGTCGGAAGACTGGGGAAAGAGCAGTACTTC. Translation gives CSVGRLGKEQYF. This rearrangement joins TRBV29-1 to TRBJ2-7; D remains ambiguous. With 6 bases removed from V and 7 bases from J, the gap between germline ends came to 16 bases. CDR3 length equals 12 residues. The V gene's germline CDR1 is SQVTM and CDR2 ANQGSEA.

The chain joins TRBV5-1 to TRBJ2-7; D is unresolved. The better agreement between TRBJ2-5 and the DNA end casts doubt on the J call. CDR1 and CDR2 (germline): SGHRS, YFSETQ. CDR3 length equals 16 residues. CDR3 loop: CASSLDPAPTKETQYF. The CDR3 nucleotides are TGCGCCAGCAGCTTGGATCCAGCACCAACCAAAGAGACCCAGTACTTC.

The chain combines TRBV21-1 with TRBJ2-7; the table names TRBD2, a call not compared with the DNA. TRBV21-1 counts as a pseudogene. The CDR3 loop spans 16 amino acids. The CDR3 loop reads CASSQLIGLGNYEQYF. Written as DNA, the CDR3 is TGTGCCAGCAGCCAACTCATAGGGCTAGGAAACTACGAGCAGTACTTC.

The chain has TRBV5-1 and TRBJ2-7, with a weak D call TRBD1 (5 bases). TRBJ2-5 matches the DNA end more closely, so the J call is doubtful. The germline V gene encodes CDR1 SGHRS and CDR2 YFSETQ. The CDR3 loop spans 16 amino acids. The CDR3 region is CASSLEAVPQGETQYF. The DNA of the CDR3 is TGCGCCAGCAGCTTGGAGGCGGTCCCCCAGGGAGAGACCCAGTACTTC.

This clonotype was detected only a few times. This chain connects TRBV7-3 to TRBJ2-3; maybe TRBD1 (5 bases). Trimming cost V 5 bases and J 5 bases, with 11 bases left between them. The germline gives CDR1 SGHTA, CDR2 FQGTGA. The CDR3 loop spans 13 amino acids. As DNA, the CDR3 is TGTGCCAGCAGCAACCAGGGTCTAGATACGCAGTATTTT. This codes for CASSNQGLDTQYF.

The chain recombines TRBV27 with TRBJ2-3; D is ambiguous. The CDR3 length is 15 residues. The V end lost 7 bases, the J end lost 0 bases, and 14 bases lay between the germline ends. CDR1 MNHEY and CDR2 SMNVEV come from the germline V gene (reference sequence). The CDR3 DNA is TGTGCCAGCACTTCCGTGGGCCCTAGCACAGATACGCAGTATTTT. Protein sequence: CASTSVGPSTDTQYF.

This clonotype was seen many times. The CDR3 protein is CASSLGIYGYTF. In nucleotides, the CDR3 is TGTGCCAGCAGCTTGGGGATCTATGGCTACACCTTC. This sequence joins TRBV7-2 and TRBJ1-2; D not resolved. From germline, CDR1 is SGHTA and CDR2 FQGNSA. V lost 3 bases to trimming and J lost 4 bases, with 6 bases between them. There are 12 residues in the CDR3.

In this sample, this clonotype turned up many times. This rearrangement joins TRBV7-2 to TRBJ2-5; possible D gene TRBD1, 6 bases. V was pared by 4 bases and J by 5 bases, with 17 bases between. The CDR3 is 15 residues long. Per the germline V gene, CDR1 is SGHTA and CDR2 is FQGNSA. CDR3: CASSSEQGFWETQYF. In DNA, the CDR3 is TGTGCCAGCAGCTCAGAACAGGGTTTTTGGGAGACCCAGTACTTC.

The chain links TRBV27 to TRBJ1-4, with a possible D match to TRBD1 (6 bases). V was pared by 4 bases and J by 8 bases, with 14 bases between. Germline-derived CDR1 and CDR2 are MNHEY and SMNVEV (reference sequence). The CDR3 runs to 14 residues. CDR3 nucleotides: TGTGCCAGCAGTTCCCACACAGGGACCGAAAAACTGTTTTTT. Amino acids: CASSSHTGTEKLFF. Together with reference TRBV27 and TRBJ1-4, the CDR3 gives the full variable domain: EAQVTQNPRYLITVTGKKLTVTCSQNMNHEYMSWYRQDPGLGLRQIYYSMNVEVTDKGDVPEGYKVSRKEKRNFPLILESPSPNQTSLYFCASSSHTGTEKLFFGSGTQLSVL.

The table lists this clonotype with a few counts. V and J are TRBV5-1 and TRBJ2-1; possible D gene TRBD1, 6 bases. Per germline, CDR1 SGHRS and CDR2 YFSETQ. The CDR3 runs to 16 residues. With 3 bases removed from V and 8 bases from J, the gap between germline ends came to 21 bases. The CDR3 is CASSSYRVESVDEQFF. The CDR3 DNA sequence: TGCGCCAGCAGCTCATACAGGGTTGAGAGCGTGGATGAGCAGTTCTTC.

The chain employs TRBV12-3 or TRBV12-4 and TRBJ2-3; D is perhaps TRBD2 (6 bases). The CDR3 runs 18 residues. V dropped 3 bases and J dropped 0 bases, with 19 bases sitting between them. DNA for the CDR3: TGTGCCAGCAGTTTCGGTGCCCCCGGGAGACTTAGCACAGATACGCAGTATTTT. Translation: CASSFGAPGRLSTDTQYF.

This chain uses TRBV20-1 with TRBJ2-1, with 13 nucleotides matching TRBD2. There are 14 residues in the CDR3. Looked up from germline, CDR1 is DFQATT and CDR2 is SNEGSKA (reference sequence). V lost 6 bases to trimming and J lost 8 bases; unmatched junction nucleotides: 7. Here the CDR3 DNA reads TGCAGTGCGGGCACTAGCGGGGGGGCCCATGAGCAGTTCTTC. Translation gives CSAGTSGGAHEQFF.

The rearrangement links TRBV15 to TRBJ2-3; D not certain. The CDR3 has 15 residues. In germline, CDR1 is LNHNV, CDR2 YYDKDF (reference sequence). V was shortened by 4 bases and J by 1 base, with 12 bases between the two germline ends. The DNA for the CDR3 is TGTGCCACCAGCACCGAAACGTTCGGCACAGATACGCAGTATTTT. Translated, it gives CATSTETFGTDTQYF.

The chain uses TRBV6-2 or TRBV6-3 and TRBJ2-7; 12 bases are shared with TRBD2. The CDR3 is made up of 16 amino acids. Germline V CDR1 and CDR2: MNHEY, SVGEGT. Trimming cost V 4 bases and J 2 bases; bases outside gene matches: 6. CDR3 coding DNA: TGTGCCAGCAGTTCGCCTCGACTAGCGGGGGCCTACGAGCAGTACTTC. It translates to CASSSPRLAGAYEQYF.